What follows are 21 T cell receptor beta chains derived from one specimen sequenced in a study of blood T cell repertoires in COVID-19. The method was immunoSEQ multiplex PCR; TCRdb's version includes in-frame clones alone and lacks a portion of them. Of 200,000 to 300,000 clones listed, just under 85% are singletons. The sample consisted of peripheral blood. These receptor sequences come from a man in his forties or fifties with acute or convalescent COVID-19.

This clone was seen only a few times. The rearrangement links TRBV5-4 to TRBJ1-5; D call uncertain. Germline V gene lookup returns CDR1 SGHNT and CDR2 YYREEE (reference sequence). CDR3 size: 17 residues. The germline V and J ends were trimmed by 1 base and 6 bases, with 20 bases remaining between them. CDR3 DNA: TGTGCCAGCAGCTTGAGTGGTGTTGGGCGGGTAGGTCAGCCCCAGCATTTT. Translation: CASSLSGVGRVGQPQHF.

This sequence joins TRBV5-5 and TRBJ2-2; maybe TRBD1 (6 bases). This CDR3 spans 16 amino acids. V gave up 2 bases and J gave up 0 bases, with 11 bases separating them. Germline CDR1 and CDR2: SGHKS and YYEKEE (reference sequence). CDR3 sequence: CASSFRGDSNTGELFF. CDR3 DNA sequence: TGTGCCAGCAGCTTCAGGGGAGACTCGAACACCGGGGAGCTGTTTTTT.

In its sample, this clone was seen a few times. The chain has TRBV11-2 and TRBJ2-5; a weak D match, TRBD1 (5 bases). CDR1 is SGHAT and CDR2 is FQNNGV in the germline V gene. V lost 6 bases and J lost 0, with 11 bases in between. The CDR3 length is 14 residues. Here the CDR3 reads CASRPTGYQETQYF. CDR3 DNA sequence: TGTGCCAGCAGGCCTACAGGATACCAAGAGACCCAGTACTTC.

V and J are TRBV6-1 and TRBJ2-1; D is unresolved. CDR1 is MNHNS and CDR2 is SASEGT in the germline V gene. This CDR3 spans 12 amino acids. Trimming cost V 3 bases and J 9 bases, with 9 bases left between them. The CDR3 nucleotides are TGTGCCAGCAGTGATCAACTACCTGAGCAGTTCTTC. Translated, it gives CASSDQLPEQFF.

Only one count was recorded for this clone. The chain links TRBV29-1 to TRBJ2-1; D is perhaps TRBD2 (5 bases). CDR1 is SQVTM, CDR2 ANQGSEA, per germline. This CDR3 comprises 14 residues. V was pared by 4 bases and J by 3 bases, with 13 bases between. The CDR3 DNA is TGCAGCGTTGTCGGGGATAACCACTACAATGAGCAGTTCTTC. It translates to CSVVGDNHYNEQFF.

CDR3 bases: TGTGCCAGCTCACCAGCTAACAGCAGGAACACTGAAGCTTTCTTT. This gives the protein CASSPANSRNTEAFF. This chain uses TRBV18 with TRBJ1-1; D is undetermined. Germline V lookup: CDR1 KGHSH, CDR2 LQKENI. CDR3 length: 15 amino acids. The V and J ends lost 2 bases and 1 base respectively, with 11 bases between them.

This chain uses TRBV28 with TRBJ2-2; possible D gene TRBD2, 5 bases. The germline V and J ends were trimmed by 3 bases and 0 bases, with 17 bases remaining between them. The germline gives CDR1 MDHEN, CDR2 SYDVKM. This CDR3 has 18 residues. CDR3 loop: CASSFSIGVDANTGELFF. DNA for the CDR3: TGTGCCAGCAGTTTTTCTATCGGGGTTGACGCGAACACCGGGGAGCTGTTTTTT.

The chain uses TRBV5-1 and TRBJ1-2; D is possibly TRBD1 (5 bases). The ends were cut back, 0 bases at V and 8 bases at J, with 14 bases in the middle. This CDR3 is 14 amino acids long. Germline V gives CDR1 SGHRS, CDR2 YFSETQ. The CDR3 is CASSLGGPGGGYTF. The CDR3, as DNA: TGCGCCAGCAGCTTGGGGGGCCCCGGGGGAGGCTACACCTTC.

The V call is TRBV27, the J call TRBJ1-5; the D is unclear. The CDR3 is 17 residues long. Germline V CDR1 and CDR2: MNHEY, SMNVEV (reference sequence). V shed 2 bases and J shed 1 base, with 15 bases lying between them. The CDR3 region is CASSLLFTPRSNQPQHF. CDR3 DNA sequence: TGTGCCAGCAGTTTACTTTTTACCCCCAGGAGCAATCAGCCCCAGCATTTT.

J is TRBJ1-5 and V is TRBV10-3; no clear D gene. The CDR3 is 15 amino acids. With 2 bases removed from V and 4 bases from J, the gap between germline ends came to 12 bases. The germline V gene encodes CDR1 ENHRY and CDR2 SYGVKD. The CDR3 DNA reads TGTGCCATCAGTGAGGGTTTGGAGGGTAATCAGCCCCAGCATTTT. Its translation: CAISEGLEGNQPQHF.

The chain carries TRBV12-3 or TRBV12-4 and TRBJ1-2, with unresolved D. The V gene lost 5 bases and the J gene lost 6 bases, with 10 bases spanning the gap. CDR3 length equals 12 residues. CDR3 region: CASSPPGHGYTF. In DNA form, the CDR3 reads TGTGCCAGCAGTCCTCCAGGTCATGGCTACACCTTC.

The rearrangement uses TRBV5-1 and TRBJ1-6, with D possibly being TRBD1 (5 bases). This CDR3 region has 16 residues. V lost 0 bases to trimming and J lost 8 bases, with 15 bases between them. The V gene's germline CDR1 is SGHRS and CDR2 YFSETQ. The CDR3 nucleotides read TGCGCCAGCAGCTTGGCCCAGTCAATAGGGGATTCACCCCTCCACTTT. Protein sequence: CASSLAQSIGDSPLHF.

The chain has TRBV7-8 and TRBJ1-2; a weak D match, TRBD1 (5 bases). V was shortened by 4 bases and J by 0 bases, with 12 bases between the two germline ends. The CDR3 spans 15 residues. The germline V gene encodes CDR1 SGHVS and CDR2 FQNEAQ. The CDR3 is CASSSPDKANYGYTF. In DNA, the CDR3 is TGTGCCAGCAGCTCCCCGGACAAAGCTAACTATGGCTACACCTTC.

This clone came up once. This chain connects TRBV6-1 to TRBJ2-7, with D maybe TRBD2 (5 bases). The CDR3 is made up of 14 amino acids. Trimming shortened V by 2 bases and J by 6 bases, and 14 bases separated the two germline ends. CDR1 and CDR2 from the germline V gene are MNHNS and SASEGT. CDR3 sequence (DNA): TGTGCCAGCAGTGAAAACCCGGACGCGGGCGAGCAGTACTTC. Its translation is CASSENPDAGEQYF.

The chain is built from TRBV6-5 and TRBJ2-2; TRBD2 aligns across 13 bases. Trimming removed 11 bases from V and 7 bases from J; junction bases left unmatched: 7. This CDR3 spans 14 amino acids. Germline CDR1 reads MNHEY; CDR2 reads SVGAGI. CDR3 bases: TGTGCCTCTTGGACTAGCGGGAGAATCGGGGAGCTGTTTTTT. Encoded protein: CASWTSGRIGELFF.

On this clone: In the same sample, other DNA sequences code for this CDR3. This chain connects TRBV11-2 to TRBJ2-7, with 14 bases lining up with TRBD2. The germline gives CDR1 SGHAT, CDR2 FQNNGV. This CDR3 region has 15 residues. Unmatched junction bases numbered 3, after V lost 5 bases and J lost 3 bases. The chain's CDR3 is CASSPGTSGSYEQYF. CDR3 nucleotide sequence: TGTGCCAGCAGCCCAGGGACTAGCGGGAGCTACGAGCAGTACTTC.

This chain uses TRBV18 with TRBJ2-7; D might be TRBD2 (6 bases). The V gene lost 5 bases and the J gene lost 4 bases, with 18 bases spanning the gap. The CDR3 consists of 15 residues. Germline loops: CDR1 KGHSH, CDR2 LQKENI. DNA of the CDR3: TGTGCCAGCTCAAAGAAGTCGGGAGCACCGTACGAGCAGTACTTC. Residues: CASSKKSGAPYEQYF.

The V and J genes are TRBV7-6 and TRBJ1-4, with D unresolved. Germline lookup yields CDR1 SGHVS and CDR2 FNYEAQ. Trimming took off 4 bases at V and 3 bases at J, with 12 bases between the two ends. The CDR3 has 15 amino acids. The CDR3 coding sequence is TGTGCCAGCAGCTCTGGGCCTACTCCTAATGAAAAACTGTTTTTT. Its translation: CASSSGPTPNEKLFF. Combining the CDR3 with reference TRBV7-6 and TRBJ1-4 gives the whole variable domain GAGVSQSPRYKVTKRGQDVALRCDPISGHVSLYWYRQALGQGPEFLTYFNYEAQQDKSGLPNDRFSAERPEGSISTLTIQRTEQRDSAMYRCASSSGPTPNEKLFFGSGTQLSVL.

The rearrangement uses TRBV19 and TRBJ1-5; TRBD1 matches 12 bases. The V segment lost 7 bases and the J segment 1 base; nucleotides outside the gene matches: 20. Germline values: CDR1 LNHDA, CDR2 SQIVND (reference sequence). CDR3 length: 21 amino acids. The CDR3 region has the DNA TGTGCCAGTACGCACCTGGAATGGGGACAGGGGGCGATTTGGAGCAATCAGCCCCAGCATTTT. Its translation is CASTHLEWGQGAIWSNQPQHF.

This clone showed up just a few times. CDR3 residues: CASSPGLDRETQYF. In nucleotides, the CDR3 is TGTGCCAGCAGCCCGGGACTAGATCGGGAGACCCAGTACTTC. The rearrangement links TRBV5-4 to TRBJ2-5; 8 bases are shared with TRBD2. The CDR3 consists of 14 residues. V shed 4 bases, J shed 5 bases, and the junction held 7 bases outside the gene matches. In germline, CDR1 is SGHNT, CDR2 YYREEE (reference sequence).

V gene TRBV6-1 combines with J gene TRBJ1-2, with 7 bases identical to TRBD1. CDR1 MNHNS and CDR2 SASEGT come from the germline V gene. The CDR3 spans 16 residues. V shed 2 bases and J 4 bases; nucleotides not matched to a gene: 10. The CDR3 region has the DNA TGTGCCAGCAGTGAATACGGAGGGGGCAGACTCTATGGCTACACCTTC. Amino acids: CASSEYGGGRLYGYTF.